This passage covers 3 T cell receptor beta chains from one sample sequenced in a study of tumor-infiltrating lymphocytes in primary liver carcinoma. The authors took blood RNA from unsorted whole blood and also extracted germline DNA. From around 530 ng of total RNA, TCR beta-specific cDNA was reverse-transcribed using a constant-region primer. The TCR beta library was amplified through three nested multiplex PCR rounds in a modified ARM-PCR procedure. It was with TRBV1-TRBV30 forward primers and a C-beta reverse primer that the first two PCR rounds were run, at roughly 10 cycles each. TCRdb analysed the multiplex PCR reads with MiXCR anew, one entry per CDR3 protein. The repertoire holds fewer than 350,000 distinct CDR3 sequences, roughly two thirds seen once, with about 6% in the top ten. Material for sequencing was peripheral blood. Receptors were obtained from a man aged 40-49 years with primary liver carcinoma and hepatitis B virus infection.

The CDR3 DNA reads as TGTGCCAGCAGTTACTGGGACAGTTGTGGCTACACCTTC. Translated, it gives CASSYWDSCGYTF. The chain couples TRBV6-5 to TRBJ1-2; 7 nucleotides align to TRBD1. The CDR3 is made up of 13 amino acids. CDR1 and CDR2 (germline): MNHEY, SVGAGI. The V gene end was trimmed by 1 base and the J gene end by 7 bases; junction bases not matched to a gene: 3.

As concerns this clonotype: The junction departs from germline at one end; a sequencing error may be responsible. The chain uses TRBV5-1 and TRBJ2-3; D may be TRBD2 (6 bases). Germline CDR1 reads SGHRS; CDR2 reads YFSETQ. This CDR3 region has 12 residues. CDR3 residues: CASRVAVDTRYF. In DNA form, the CDR3 reads TGCGCCAGCAGGGTAGCGGTAGATACGCGGTATTTT.

This clonotype was observed once. The chain is built from TRBV4-1 and TRBJ2-5; D is uncertain. Germline loops: CDR1 MGHRA, CDR2 YSYEKL. The CDR3 is 14 residues long. The V end was cut by 0 bases, the J end by 5 bases, with 10 bases between. DNA for the CDR3: TGCGCCAGCAGCCAAGATGTAGGTCGGGAGACCCAGTACTTC. Protein sequence: CASSQDVGRETQYF.